The present T cell receptor beta chain was sequenced within a study of control samples from healthy donors and cancer patients. This CDR3 has 12 residues. V was clipped by 5 bases and J by 5 bases, with 9 bases between them. The germline gives CDR1 MDHEN, CDR2 SYDVKM. The repertoire was sequenced with immunoSEQ multiplex PCR; TCRdb's copy has only in-frame clones and lacks some. The sample has approximately 120,000 clones; about 90% are singletons. The chain recombines TRBV28 with TRBJ2-5; D uncertain. The clonotype comes from a man between 18 and 29 years old in good health. What was sequenced was blood. The CDR3 DNA reads TGTGCCAGCAGTCCCGGTACCGAGACCCAGTACTTC. Residues: CASSPGTETQYF. Looking up the rest from reference TRBV28 and TRBJ2-5 gives the full variable domain: DVKVTQSSRYLVKRTGEKVFLECVQDMDHENMFWYRQDPGLGLRLIYFSYDVKMKEKGDIPEGYSVSREKKERFSLILESASTNQTSMYLCASSPGTETQYFGPGTRLLVL.